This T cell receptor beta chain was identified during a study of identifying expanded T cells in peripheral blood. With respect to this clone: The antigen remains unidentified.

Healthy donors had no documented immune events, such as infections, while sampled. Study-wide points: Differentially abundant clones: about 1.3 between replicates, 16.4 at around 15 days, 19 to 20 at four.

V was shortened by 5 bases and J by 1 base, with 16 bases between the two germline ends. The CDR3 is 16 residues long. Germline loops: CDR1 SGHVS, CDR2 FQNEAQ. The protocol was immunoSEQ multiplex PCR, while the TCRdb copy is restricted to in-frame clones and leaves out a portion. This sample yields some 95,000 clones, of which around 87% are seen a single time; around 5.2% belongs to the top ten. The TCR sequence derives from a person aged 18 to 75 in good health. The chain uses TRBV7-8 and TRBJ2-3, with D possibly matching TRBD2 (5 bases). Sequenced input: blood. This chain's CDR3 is CASSRLSVGRTDTQYF. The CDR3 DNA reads TGTGCCAGCAGCCGACTATCGGTAGGACGCACAGATACGCAGTATTTT.